This TCR beta chain came from a study of Ad26.COV2.S vaccination and SARS-CoV-2 variants. The treatment was: 19 received Ad26.COV2.S at low or high dose, single or two shots; five or six received placebo; per-sample allocation not given. Day 63 after the first injection of vaccine or placebo was the sampling time. Whoever gave the sample was an adult aged 18-55 years in Boston. Trimming removed 4 bases from V and 4 bases from J, with 12 bases in between. Germline CDR1 is SGHDT and CDR2 is YYEEEE. The CDR3 covers 14 residues. This clone was seen a handful of times. TCRdb's copy holds only in-frame clones and misses some; the assay was immunoSEQ multiplex PCR. Of under 250,000 clones in the sample, 87% were seen once.

The source is a person between 18 and 65 years old who received the Ad26.COV2.S COVID-19 vaccine or a placebo. The rearrangement uses TRBV5-6 and TRBJ1-3; D unclear. The sample here was peripheral blood, taken in a trial of Ad26.COV2.S vaccine versus placebo. CDR3 sequence reads: CASSLVIGGNTIYF. CDR3 DNA: TGTGCCAGCAGCCTGGTAATTGGAGGAAACACCATATATTTT.